This T cell receptor (beta chain) was profiled in a study of vaccination and CD4 T cells after COVID-19. Whole-study context: The study sampled a few convalescent patients at day 14 and again at days 161 to 241 post-vaccination. Study conclusions and caveats: SARS-CoV-2-reactive clonotypes rose nonsignificantly, with the median going from approximately 21 to 40.

Per the germline V gene, CDR1 is SQVTM and CDR2 is ANQGSEA. The CDR3 is made up of 14 amino acids. The J segment lost 4 bases and the V segment lost 6 bases, leaving 4 bases of the junction unmatched. Time point given: late sampling 161 to 241 days after vaccination in a few convalescent patients. Before Alpha, Beta and Delta appeared in the US, convalescents tested positive (March–late 2020). A word on this clonotype: What it recognizes is unknown.

Each CDR3 protein is one row after TCRdb ran MiXCR on the PCR reads. The sample records approximately 29,000 distinct CDR3 sequences, 50% being singletons. This sequence was found in a human donor who had recovered from COVID-19. This chain uses TRBV29-1 with TRBJ1-5; 12 positions agree with TRBD1. The sequencing used CD4+ T cells from blood, collected about 7 months after SARS-CoV-2 vaccination. DNA for the CDR3: TGCAGCGTGTGGGACAGGGGGCGGAATCAGCCCCAGCATTTT. Residues: CSVWDRGRNQPQHF.